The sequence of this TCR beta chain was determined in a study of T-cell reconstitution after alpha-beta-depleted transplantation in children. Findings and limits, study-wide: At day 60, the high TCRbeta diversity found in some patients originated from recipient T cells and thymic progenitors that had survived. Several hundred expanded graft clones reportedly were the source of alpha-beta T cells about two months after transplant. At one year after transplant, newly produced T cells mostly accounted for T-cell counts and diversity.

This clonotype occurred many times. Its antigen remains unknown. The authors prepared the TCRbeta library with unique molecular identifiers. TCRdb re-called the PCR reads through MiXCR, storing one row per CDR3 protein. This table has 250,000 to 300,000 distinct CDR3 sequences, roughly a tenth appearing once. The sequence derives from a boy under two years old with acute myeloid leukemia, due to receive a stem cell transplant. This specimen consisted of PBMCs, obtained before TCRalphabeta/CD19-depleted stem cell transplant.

The CDR3 coding sequence is TGTGCCAGTAGTCCCGGAGGAACAGGGGGCGCCGACACTGAAGCTTTCTTT. Residues: CASSPGGTGGADTEAFF. The chain carries TRBV19 and TRBJ1-1, with 9 bases lining up with TRBD1. From germline, CDR1 is LNHDA and CDR2 SQIVND (reference sequence). V trimming: 5 bases; J trimming: 3 bases; junction bases outside the gene matches: 13. The CDR3 is made up of 17 amino acids.